Listed below are T cell receptor beta chains from one sample, sequenced in a study of regulatory T cells in long-lasting Graves disease. TCRdb reprocessed the multiplex PCR reads with MiXCR, giving one entry per CDR3 protein. The sample has just over 600,000 distinct CDR3 sequences; 16% are singletons. In addition, the sample was reused for a study of T cells in Graves' hyperthyroidism and ophthalmopathy.

The input for sequencing was peripheral blood mononuclear cells (PBMCs), taken at new diagnosis, from a patient treated with antithyroid drugs. The receptors stem from a woman younger than 45 with Graves disease. The CDR3 runs from the conserved cysteine through the conserved F or W.

TRBJ2-2	TRBV10-3	CAIRGSRAGFSGELFF
TRBJ2-7	TRBV9	CASSPNPGTLSSYEQYF
TRBJ2-2	TRBV18	CASSPGTSGSTGELFF
TRBJ2-7	TRBV7-8	CASSATGTSGSSF
TRBJ2-1	TRBV2	CASSGGGGASGKSYNEQFF
TRBJ1-1	TRBV12-3/TRBV12-4	CASNPDSNTEAFF
TRBJ2-1	TRBV28	CASRERALYNEQFF
TRBJ2-7	TRBV27	CASRPGLAGAFEQYF
TRBJ1-3	TRBV25-1	CASSEGGRNTIYF
TRBJ2-1	TRBV10-3	CAISEFWTGQQFF
TRBJ2-5	TRBV5-5	CASSRQRFQETQYF
TRBJ2-2	TRBV5-4	CASSLGLAATGELFF
TRBJ2-5	TRBV19	CASSIPGLGGETQYF
TRBJ1-5	TRBV2	CASSAQGYSNQPQHF
TRBJ2-2	TRBV28	CASSPNPSGGELFF
TRBJ1-5	TRBV20-1	CSARWTGFSNQPQHF
TRBJ2-3	TRBV12-3/TRBV12-4	CASSGTIRTDTQYF
TRBJ1-5	TRBV27	CASSLSEGLQPQHF
TRBJ2-3	TRBV27	CASSFGMNTQYF
TRBJ1-4	TRBV28	CASSLSGGYEKLFF
TRBJ2-2	TRBV12-3/TRBV12-4	CASSLYRVPGELFF
TRBJ2-7	TRBV11-2	CASSLGVSGYEQYF
TRBJ2-1	TRBV5-6	CATKTSGGPFGHEQFF
TRBJ2-7	TRBV6-5	CASSYSTSGMGEQYF
TRBJ2-7	TRBV6-5	CASSYSAQGIYEQYF
TRBJ2-7	TRBV29-1	CSVGMGVSYEQYF
TRBJ1-2	TRBV12-3/TRBV12-4	CASTKTVNYGYTF
TRBJ1-1	TRBV6-2/TRBV6-3	CASSYLGDTEAFF
TRBJ2-7	TRBV28	CASRGVGDGSRYEQYF
TRBJ2-7	TRBV2	CASSFTAGSYEQYF